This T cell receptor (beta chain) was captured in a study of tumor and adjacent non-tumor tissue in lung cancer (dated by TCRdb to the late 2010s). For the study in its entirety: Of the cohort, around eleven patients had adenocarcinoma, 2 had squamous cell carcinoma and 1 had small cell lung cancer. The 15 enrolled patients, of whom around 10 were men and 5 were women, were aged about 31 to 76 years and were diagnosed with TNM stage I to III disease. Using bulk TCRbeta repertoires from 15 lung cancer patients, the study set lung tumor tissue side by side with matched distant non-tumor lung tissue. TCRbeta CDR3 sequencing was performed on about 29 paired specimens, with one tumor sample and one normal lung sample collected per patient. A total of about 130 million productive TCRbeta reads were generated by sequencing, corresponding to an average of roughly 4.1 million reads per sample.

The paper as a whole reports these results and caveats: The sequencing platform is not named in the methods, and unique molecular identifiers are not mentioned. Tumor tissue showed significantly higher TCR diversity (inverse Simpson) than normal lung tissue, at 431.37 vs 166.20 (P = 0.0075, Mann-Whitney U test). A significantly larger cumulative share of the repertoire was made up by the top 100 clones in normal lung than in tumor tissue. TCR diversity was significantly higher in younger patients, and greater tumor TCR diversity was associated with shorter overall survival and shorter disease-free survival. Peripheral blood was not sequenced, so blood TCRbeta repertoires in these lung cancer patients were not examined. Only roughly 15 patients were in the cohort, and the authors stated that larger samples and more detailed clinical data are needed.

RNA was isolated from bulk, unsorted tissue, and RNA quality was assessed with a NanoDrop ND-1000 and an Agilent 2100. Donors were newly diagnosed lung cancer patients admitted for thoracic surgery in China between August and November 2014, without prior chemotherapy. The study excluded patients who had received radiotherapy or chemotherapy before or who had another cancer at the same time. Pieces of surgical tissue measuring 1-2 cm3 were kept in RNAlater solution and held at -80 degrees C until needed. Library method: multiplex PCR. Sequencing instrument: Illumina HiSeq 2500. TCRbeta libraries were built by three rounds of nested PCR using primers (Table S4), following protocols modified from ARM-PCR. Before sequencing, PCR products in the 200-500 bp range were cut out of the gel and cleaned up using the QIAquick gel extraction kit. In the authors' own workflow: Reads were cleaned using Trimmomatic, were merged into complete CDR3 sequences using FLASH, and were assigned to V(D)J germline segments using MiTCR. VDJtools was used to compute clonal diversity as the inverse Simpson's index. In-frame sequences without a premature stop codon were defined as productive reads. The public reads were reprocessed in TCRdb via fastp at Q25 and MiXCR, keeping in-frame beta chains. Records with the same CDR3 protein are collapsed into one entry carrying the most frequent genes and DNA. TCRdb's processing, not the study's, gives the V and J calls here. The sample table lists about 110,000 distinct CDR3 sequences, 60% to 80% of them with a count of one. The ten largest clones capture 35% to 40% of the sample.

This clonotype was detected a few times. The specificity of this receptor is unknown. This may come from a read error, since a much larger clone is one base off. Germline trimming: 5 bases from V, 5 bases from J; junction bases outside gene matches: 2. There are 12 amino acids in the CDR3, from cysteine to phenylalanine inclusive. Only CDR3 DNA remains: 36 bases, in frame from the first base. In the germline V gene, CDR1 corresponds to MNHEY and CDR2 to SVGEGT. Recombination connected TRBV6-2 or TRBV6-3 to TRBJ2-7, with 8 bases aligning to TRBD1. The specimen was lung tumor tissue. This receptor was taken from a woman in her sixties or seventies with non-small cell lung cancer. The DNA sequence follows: TGTGCCAGCAGTACAGGGGGGAACGAGCAGTACTTC. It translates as CASSTGGNEQYF.